The TCR beta chain described here comes from a study of T cells after somatic rescue of genetic block. The germline V and J ends were trimmed by 3 bases and 7 bases, with 9 bases remaining between them. The CDR3 sequence is 12 residues long. CDR1 is LNHDA, CDR2 SQIVND, per germline (reference sequence). This clone was counted once. Profiled with immunoSEQ multiplex PCR; TCRdb holds only in-frame clones, not every one. Of about 72,000 clones detected, roughly 88% appear once; the ten largest clones hold 2.5% to 3%. The genes are TRBV19 and TRBJ1-1; D is unresolved. Source material: peripheral blood mononuclear cells (PBMCs). The clonotype comes from a young man. Written as DNA, the CDR3 is TGTGCCAGTAGTATCGCGGGGATTGAAGCTTTCTTT. Translation gives CASSIAGIEAFF.